The rows below give T cell receptor beta chains drawn from one sample of a study of chemoradiotherapy in HPV16-positive cancers. Assay used: immunoSEQ multiplex PCR; TCRdb lists only in-frame clones, some missing. In the table there are about 3,000 clones, approximately 79% of which are singletons. The sample here was tumor tissue, taken from a patient who underwent chemoradiotherapy. The receptors originated from a human donor with HPV-associated anogenital cancer. Both conserved end residues are part of each CDR3. D genes are given only for firm matches. The size field is filled for only some rows; it gives once, few, many or a size class.

CDR3 length | J gene | D gene | V gene | clone size | CDR3 protein | CDR3 DNA
13 | TRBJ2-7 | TRBD1 | TRBV28 | - | CASRPGQGYEQYF | TGTGCCAGCAGACCGGGACAGGGGTACGAGCAGTACTTC
13 | TRBJ1-2 | - | TRBV6-5 | - | CASRLTATYGYTF | TGTGCCAGCCGACTGACGGCAACCTATGGCTACACCTTC
16 | TRBJ1-2 | TRBD1 | TRBV29-1 | - | CSVAGDLGQFNYGYTF | TGCAGCGTTGCGGGGGACTTGGGACAGTTTAACTATGGCTACACCTTC
15 | TRBJ1-2 | - | TRBV19 | - | CASSPDGDLIGGYTF | TGTGCCAGTAGTCCCGACGGGGACCTTATCGGTGGCTACACCTTC
14 | TRBJ1-5 | - | TRBV6-5 | few | CASSQTAQSQPQHF | TGTGCCAGCAGCCAGACGGCTCAGAGTCAGCCCCAGCATTTT
18 | TRBJ2-7 | - | TRBV5-4 | few | CASSHNDVSLAGLYEQYF | TGTGCCAGCAGCCATAATGACGTGAGTCTGGCGGGCCTCTACGAGCAGTACTTC
16 | TRBJ1-2 | - | TRBV10-3 | - | CAISERVGGSSYGYTF | TGTGCCATCAGTGAGAGGGTAGGGGGTTCTAGCTATGGCTACACCTTC
18 | TRBJ2-7 | - | TRBV30 | - | CAWTFSPSGTPGPYEQYF | TGTGCCTGGACTTTTTCCCCGAGCGGAACCCCGGGACCCTACGAGCAGTACTTC
13 | TRBJ2-7 | - | TRBV7-8 | few | CASSLPGAYEQYF | TGTGCCAGCAGCTTACCGGGCGCCTACGAGCAGTACTTC
13 | TRBJ1-1 | - | TRBV7-9 | - | CASSLEVNTEAFF | TGTGCCAGCAGCTTAGAGGTTAACACTGAAGCTTTCTTT
17 | TRBJ2-1 | TRBD2 | TRBV27 | - | CASRIRTSGTNYNEQFF | TGTGCCAGCAGAATTCGGACTAGCGGGACTAATTACAATGAGCAGTTCTTC
16 | TRBJ2-3 | TRBD2 | TRBV11-2 | - | CASSLAASGTTDTQYF | TGTGCCAGCAGCTTAGCTGCTAGCGGAACCACAGATACGCAGTATTTT
13 | TRBJ2-6 | - | TRBV27 | - | CASSPFRANVLTF | TGTGCCAGCAGTCCGTTCAGGGCCAACGTCCTGACTTTC
14 | TRBJ2-5 | - | TRBV29-1 | - | CSVAGGWSGETQYF | TGCAGCGTTGCGGGGGGCTGGAGTGGTGAGACCCAGTACTTC
15 | TRBJ1-1 | - | TRBV13 | few | CASSLRGARETEAFF | TGTGCCAGCAGCTTGCGGGGGGCGCGTGAAACTGAAGCTTTCTTT
14 | TRBJ2-5 | - | TRBV29-1 | - | CSVECVSVGETQYF | TGCAGCGTTGAGTGCGTTAGCGTTGGGGAGACCCAGTACTTC
13 | TRBJ2-7 | - | TRBV27 | - | CASSLGRVDEQYF | TGTGCCAGCAGTTTGGGCAGGGTGGACGAGCAGTACTTC
16 | TRBJ2-2 | - | TRBV28 | - | CASSWTHKWSTGELFF | TGTGCCAGCAGTTGGACCCACAAATGGAGCACCGGGGAGCTGTTTTTT
17 | TRBJ2-7 | TRBD1 | TRBV4-2 | few | CASSQGPQGAVGGEQYF | TGTGCCAGCAGCCAAGGCCCCCAGGGGGCGGTTGGGGGCGAGCAGTACTTC
15 | TRBJ2-7 | - | TRBV28 | - | CASRPSQGLSYEQYF | TGTGCCAGCAGACCGTCACAGGGCCTTTCCTACGAGCAGTACTTC
15 | TRBJ1-2 | - | TRBV4-3 | - | CASSQDLAGPYGYTF | TGCGCCAGCAGCCAAGATTTAGCAGGCCCTTATGGATACACCTTC
17 | TRBJ2-7 | - | TRBV4-2 | few | CASSQESGSRFSYEQYF | TGTGCCAGCAGCCAAGAATCAGGGTCCAGATTCTCCTACGAGCAGTACTTC
12 | TRBJ2-2 | - | TRBV28 | - | CASSLMDGELFF | TGTGCCAGCAGTTTAATGGACGGGGAGCTGTTTTTT
14 | TRBJ2-1 | - | TRBV19 | - | CASSMGPTLGWQFF | TGTGCCAGTAGTATGGGCCCCACTTTAGGATGGCAGTTCTTC
15 | TRBJ2-5 | TRBD2 | TRBV5-6 | - | CASSGTSGSFETQYF | TGTGCCAGCAGCGGAACTAGCGGGAGTTTTGAGACCCAGTACTTC
16 | TRBJ2-1 | - | TRBV7-7 | - | CASSLLAGASYNEQFF | TGTGCCAGCAGCTTATTGGCGGGTGCCTCCTACAATGAGCAGTTCTTC
11 | TRBJ1-1 | TRBD1 | TRBV7-9 | - | CASSLDRVTFF | TGTGCCAGCAGTCTTGACAGGGTGACTTTCTTT
12 | TRBJ2-2 | - | TRBV27 | - | CASRAPRRELFF | TGTGCCAGCAGAGCCCCTAGGAGGGAGCTGTTTTTT
17 | TRBJ2-1 | TRBD2 | TRBV5-3 | - | CARSSNGASGRFHEQFF | TGTGCCAGAAGCTCTAATGGGGCTAGCGGGAGGTTCCATGAGCAGTTCTTC
13 | TRBJ2-7 | - | TRBV7-2 | - | CASSLLVGGEQYF | TGTGCCAGCAGCTTGTTGGTGGGAGGTGAGCAGTACTTC
13 | TRBJ2-7 | TRBD1 | TRBV6-1 | - | CASSSTPDRGQYF | TGTGCCAGCAGTTCGACCCCGGACAGGGGGCAGTACTTC
15 | TRBJ2-5 | TRBD1 | TRBV30 | - | CAWSVLGTGDETQYF | TGTGCCTGGAGTGTACTCGGGACAGGGGACGAGACCCAGTACTTC
18 | TRBJ2-6 | TRBD2 | TRBV25-1 | - | CASTRQSPGGSGANVLTF | TGTGCCAGCACAAGACAGTCTCCTGGCGGGAGTGGGGCCAACGTCCTGACTTTC
11 | TRBJ1-2 | - | TRBV19 | - | CASSDTGTYTF | TGTGCCAGTAGTGATACTGGGACCTACACCTTC
15 | TRBJ2-3 | TRBD1 | TRBV11-2 | - | CASSYTGGDTDTQYF | TGTGCCAGCAGCTATACAGGGGGCGACACAGATACGCAGTATTTT
13 | TRBJ2-7 | - | TRBV28 | - | CASSYGQSYEQYF | TGTGCCAGCAGTTATGGACAGTCCTACGAGCAGTACTTC
14 | TRBJ1-1 | - | TRBV14 | - | CASSQLAGVTEAFF | TGTGCCAGCAGCCAATTAGCGGGGGTGACTGAAGCTTTCTTT
14 | TRBJ2-5 | TRBD1 | TRBV5-1 | - | CASSPGQGRETQYF | TGCGCCAGCAGCCCGGGACAGGGGAGGGAGACCCAGTACTTC
16 | TRBJ1-2 | TRBD1 | TRBV5-4 | - | CASSRSLTGGVDGYTF | TGTGCCAGCAGCCGGTCCTTAACAGGGGGCGTAGATGGCTACACCTTC
13 | TRBJ1-2 | - | TRBV2 | - | CASSEAGIGGYTF | TGTGCCAGCAGTGAGGCAGGTATTGGCGGCTACACCTTC
16 | TRBJ1-2 | - | TRBV27 | few | CASSSLTPGPSYGYTF | TGTGCCAGCAGTTCACTTACCCCCGGACCGTCATATGGCTACACCTTC
11 | TRBJ2-7 | - | TRBV29-1 | - | CSVELLDEQYF | TGCAGCGTTGAACTGTTGGACGAGCAGTACTTC
16 | TRBJ1-2 | - | TRBV27 | - | CASRSFAGYDNYGYTF | TGTGCCAGCAGGTCCTTCGCAGGATATGATAACTATGGCTACACCTTC
15 | TRBJ2-2 | TRBD1 | TRBV5-1 | few | CASTPGQGSSGELFF | TGCGCCAGCACCCCAGGACAGGGAAGCAGCGGGGAGCTGTTTTTT
13 | TRBJ2-7 | - | TRBV11-1 | - | CASSLMGAHEQYF | TGTGCCAGCAGCTTAATGGGGGCCCACGAGCAGTACTTC
13 | TRBJ1-1 | - | TRBV29-1 | - | CSSRSGINTEAFF | TGCAGCAGTAGGTCTGGAATCAACACTGAAGCTTTCTTT
15 | TRBJ2-7 | - | TRBV7-9 | - | CASSLISGLLYEQYF | TGTGCCAGCAGCTTAATTTCAGGTCTCCTCTACGAGCAGTACTTC
15 | TRBJ2-3 | TRBD1 | TRBV5-4 | - | CASSRQGAKADTQYF | TGTGCCAGCAGCCGCCAGGGGGCGAAGGCGGATACGCAGTATTTT
15 | TRBJ1-1 | - | TRBV6-1 | - | CASSERVAWSPEAFF | TGTGCCAGCAGTGAAAGGGTAGCCTGGTCCCCTGAAGCTTTCTTT
15 | TRBJ2-1 | - | TRBV4-1 | few | CASSQVLQAPGEQFF | TGCGCCAGCAGCCAAGTTCTACAGGCTCCAGGTGAGCAGTTCTTC
15 | TRBJ1-2 | - | TRBV5-4 | - | CASSLEPGDVYGYTF | TGTGCCAGCAGCTTGGAGCCAGGGGACGTCTATGGCTACACCTTC
17 | TRBJ1-5 | TRBD1 | TRBV4-1 | - | CASSQGTGGRSNQPQHF | TGCGCCAGCAGCCAGGGGACAGGGGGTAGGAGCAATCAGCCCCAGCATTTT
15 | TRBJ1-2 | - | TRBV6-5 | - | CASSYSRGVAHGYTF | TGTGCCAGCAGTTACTCGCGGGGGGTAGCTCATGGCTACACCTTC
14 | TRBJ1-5 | - | TRBV19 | - | CASSTRTRHQPQHF | TGTGCCAGTAGTACAAGGACACGCCATCAGCCCCAGCATTTT
14 | TRBJ2-5 | TRBD2 | TRBV7-2 | - | CASSRGGQGETQYF | TGTGCCAGCAGCCGGGGGGGGCAGGGGGAGACCCAGTACTTC
15 | TRBJ1-5 | TRBD1 | TRBV7-2 | - | CASSFKGTDNQPQHF | TGTGCCAGCAGCTTTAAAGGGACAGACAATCAGCCCCAGCATTTT
13 | TRBJ1-2 | - | TRBV2 | - | CASSSEINYGYTF | TGTGCCAGCAGCTCGGAGATTAACTATGGCTACACCTTC